This TCR beta chain comes out of a study of cytomegalovirus exposure and HLA in healthy donors. PCR primers comprised 60 Vbeta and 13 Jbeta primers. The table came from immunoSEQ multiplex PCR; TCRdb's copy has only in-frame clones and leaves some out. The data hold about 160,000 clones, with roughly 80% observed a single time. In regard to this clone: Its antigen is undetermined.

After removal of 5 bases from V and 3 bases from J, the junction contained 4 bases not matched to a gene. CDR1 and CDR2 (germline): SEHNR, FQNEAQ (reference sequence). CDR3 length equals 14 residues. Findings and limits, study-wide: DRB1 had the most TCR associations and HLA-C the fewest, a later analysis found, with rates varying by HLA locus.

Material for sequencing was PBMCs. The V gene is TRBV7-9, the J gene TRBJ1-2, with 9 bases aligning to TRBD1. The clonotype comes from a woman aged 25-40 years in good health and CMV-seronegative. In DNA, the CDR3 is TGTGCCAGCAGCGAACAGGGGGCCTACTATGGCTACACCTTC. This sequence encodes CASSEQGAYYGYTF.